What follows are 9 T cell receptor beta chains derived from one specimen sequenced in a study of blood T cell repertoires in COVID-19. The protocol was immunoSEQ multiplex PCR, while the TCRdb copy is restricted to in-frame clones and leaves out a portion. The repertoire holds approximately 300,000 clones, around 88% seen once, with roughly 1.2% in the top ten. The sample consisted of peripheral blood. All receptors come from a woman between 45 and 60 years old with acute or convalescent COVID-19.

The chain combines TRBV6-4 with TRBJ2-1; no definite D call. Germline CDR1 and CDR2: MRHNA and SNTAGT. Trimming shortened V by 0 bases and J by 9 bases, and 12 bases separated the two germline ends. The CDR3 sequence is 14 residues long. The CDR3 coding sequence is TGTGCCAGCAGTGACTCAAGTCTTTGGAGTGAGCAGTTCTTC. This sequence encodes CASSDSSLWSEQFF.

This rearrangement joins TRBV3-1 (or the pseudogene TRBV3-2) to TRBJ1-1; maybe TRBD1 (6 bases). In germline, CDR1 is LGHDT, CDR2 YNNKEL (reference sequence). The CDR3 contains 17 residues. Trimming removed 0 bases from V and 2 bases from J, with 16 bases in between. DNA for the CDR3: TGTGCCAGCAGCCAAGAGGGCCTAGGACAGCTCAACACTGAAGCTTTCTTT. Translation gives CASSQEGLGQLNTEAFF.

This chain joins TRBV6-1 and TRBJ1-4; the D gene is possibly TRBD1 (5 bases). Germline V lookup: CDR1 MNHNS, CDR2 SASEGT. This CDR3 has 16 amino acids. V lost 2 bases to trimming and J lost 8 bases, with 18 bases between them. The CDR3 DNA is TGTGCCAGCAGTGAAAATCTCGGGGGAATGGGGGAAAAACTGTTTTTT. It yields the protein CASSENLGGMGEKLFF.

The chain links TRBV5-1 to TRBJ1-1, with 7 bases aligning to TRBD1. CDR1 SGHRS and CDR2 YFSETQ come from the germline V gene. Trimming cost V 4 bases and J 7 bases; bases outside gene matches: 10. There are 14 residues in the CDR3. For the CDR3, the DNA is TGCGCCAGCAGCACCACGACAGGGAATGTTGAAGCTTTCTTT. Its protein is CASSTTTGNVEAFF.

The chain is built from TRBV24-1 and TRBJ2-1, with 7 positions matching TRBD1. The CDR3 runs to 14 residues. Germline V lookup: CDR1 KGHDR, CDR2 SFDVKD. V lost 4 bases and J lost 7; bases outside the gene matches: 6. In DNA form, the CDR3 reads TGTGCCACCAGTGACCCGGGACAGAAGAATGAGCAGTTCTTC. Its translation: CATSDPGQKNEQFF.

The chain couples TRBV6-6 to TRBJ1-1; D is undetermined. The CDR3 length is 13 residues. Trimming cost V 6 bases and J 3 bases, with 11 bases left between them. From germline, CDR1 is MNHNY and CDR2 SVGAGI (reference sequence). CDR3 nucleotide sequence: TGTGCCAGCAGCCCCGCGGGGTACACTGAAGCTTTCTTT. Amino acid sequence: CASSPAGYTEAFF.

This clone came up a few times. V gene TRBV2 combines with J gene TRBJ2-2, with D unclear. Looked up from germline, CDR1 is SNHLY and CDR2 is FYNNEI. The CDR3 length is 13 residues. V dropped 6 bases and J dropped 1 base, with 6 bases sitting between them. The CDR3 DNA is TGTGCCAGCAGCCTAGAGAACACCGGGGAGCTGTTTTTT. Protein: CASSLENTGELFF.

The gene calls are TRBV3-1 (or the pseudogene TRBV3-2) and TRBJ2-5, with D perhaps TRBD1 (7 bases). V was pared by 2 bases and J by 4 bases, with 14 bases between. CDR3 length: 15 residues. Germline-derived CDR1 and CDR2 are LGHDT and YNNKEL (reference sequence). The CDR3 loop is CASSQRQGGAETQYF. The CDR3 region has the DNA TGTGCCAGCAGCCAAAGACAGGGAGGAGCAGAGACCCAGTACTTC.

CDR3 DNA: TGTGCCACCAGTAGCGGTCGCAATCAGCCCCAGCATTTT. It codes for CATSSGRNQPQHF. The chain links TRBV24-1 to TRBJ1-5; the D is unclear. The CDR3 has 13 residues. Germline V gives CDR1 KGHDR, CDR2 SFDVKD. V gave up 6 bases and J gave up 2 bases, with 7 bases separating them.